This TCR beta chain was captured in a study of beta chain features in type 1 diabetes. The wider study: The study found patients and healthy donors alike in age, gender and cell yields. Regarding the study as a whole: Moderately but significantly shorter TCRB CDR3s were found in Type 1 diabetes patients in all four CD4+ subsets. High TCR expression in some cells could lead to their over-representation in cDNA sequencing.

Of the isolated RNA, all was reverse transcribed, and so the sequenced material was expressed TCRB transcripts. Profiled with immunoSEQ multiplex PCR; TCRdb holds only in-frame clones, not every one. The repertoire includes approximately 160,000 clones, over 9% of them detected once, and more than 0.45% sits in the top ten. Turning to this clone: Its specificity is not known.

Sorted populations all had greater than 98% purity. This TCR was sampled from a man aged 30-40 years with type 1 diabetes. The material sequenced was central memory CD4+ T cells from blood.

This chain's CDR3 is CASSPQTDRGYGYTF. CDR3 DNA sequence: TGTGCCAGCAGCCCACAAACCGACCGGGGATATGGCTACACCTTC. This chain joins TRBV7-2 and TRBJ1-2; no firm D call. This CDR3 is 15 amino acids long. V dropped 5 bases and J dropped 5 bases, with 18 bases sitting between them. Looked up from germline, CDR1 is SGHTA and CDR2 is FQGNSA.